This T cell receptor beta chain came from a study of blood T cell repertoires in COVID-19 (TCRdb year 2020). The study in broad terms: Collaborator samples came from the United States, Italy and Spain and covered acute and convalescent phases of COVID-19. The prospective study material was composed of cDNA or gDNA derived from T cells, B-cell-depleted T cells, or PBMCs. The dataset comprised deeply sampled blood TCRbeta repertoires from subjects exposed to, actively infected with, or recovered from COVID-19. The repertoires were released in a freely available public database intended as a resource for research on the immune response to SARS-CoV-2. Samples came from the ongoing ImmuneRACE study (first 160 participants) plus 1,254 subjects from 6 global collaborators. Sample metadata almost always included a de-identified subject ID, COVID-19 status, age in years and sex. Where available, HLA class I and class II types were taken from metadata supplied by the sample provider and were not determined by assay-based typing.

A note on this clone: Its recognized antigen is unknown. No much larger clone is present one base from it, and per-base qualities are unavailable.

TCRbeta CDR3 regions were amplified from genomic DNA using the immunoSEQ Assay, a bias-controlled multiplex PCR. As for the authors' bioinformatics: Within the assay, amplification of reference gene primers was used to estimate how many nucleated cells each sample contained. To quantify the absolute abundance of each unique TCRbeta CDR3 rearrangement, sequence reads were collapsed and filtered. For each sample, productive Simpson clonality was calculated by taking the square root of Simpson's diversity index across productive rearrangements. The source is immuneACCESS, and TCRdb retained only in-frame sequences with V and J called. Part of the clones is not carried over; for the studies checked, unresolved V genes explain less than half of this, and the remainder is unexplained. Clonal size and the V and J genes are those of that table, whereas D and trimming came from the DNA. In all, the sample holds fewer than 250,000 clones, and more than 80% of those were seen once. About 10% of the sample lies in the top ten.

Results and caveats for the whole study, not just this receptor: The amount of clinical and demographic metadata varied by source and participant and was provided uncurated.

Whole blood was collected in K2EDTA tubes by collaborating institutions according to the institutions' own protocols. For TCRbeta analysis, collaborators shipped samples as frozen whole blood, isolated PBMCs, or DNA extracted from either of those sample types. Sequences were obtained from peripheral blood. The source of this sequence is a woman of 80 years or more with acute or convalescent COVID-19.

The DNA sequence is TGTGCCAGCAGCCAAGCGTTCCGAAATGGCTACACCTTC. This translates into CASSQAFRNGYTF. The chain was built from TRBV12-3 or TRBV12-4 and TRBJ1-2, with the D gene too uncertain to name. The V and J ends are trimmed by 6 bases and 6 bases, leaving 14 bases between them. The CDR3 measures 13 amino acids from cysteine to phenylalanine. The kept DNA is CDR3 alone, 39 bases in frame from the first base.